Listed here are 29 T cell receptor beta chains from one sample, sequenced in a study of T cell responses to AZD1222 COVID-19 vaccine. TCRdb's table, derived via immunoSEQ multiplex PCR, lists solely in-frame clones and lacks some. The table shows roughly 270,000 clones, with around 93% occurring only once. The source material was peripheral blood, sampled 28 days after the second AZD1222 dose. Source of these receptors: an adult who received the AZD1222 COVID-19 vaccine.

J is TRBJ2-2 and V is TRBV10-3; 8 bases line up with TRBD2. CDR1 is ENHRY and CDR2 is SYGVKD in the germline V gene. V shed 7 bases and J 7 bases; nucleotides not matched to a gene: 8. The CDR3 length is 14 residues. The CDR3 nucleotides are TGTGCCATCACCGGGACTAGAGGAGGCGGGGAGCTGTTTTTT. It translates to CAITGTRGGGELFF.

This chain links TRBV18 with TRBJ2-7; D remains unclear. Trimming left V 1 base short and J 1 base short, with 8 bases between. This CDR3 comprises 14 residues. Per the germline V gene, CDR1 is KGHSH and CDR2 is LQKENI. CDR3 sequence (DNA): TGTGCCAGCTCACCACGTCTGGAATCCTACGAGCAGTACTTC. Its protein product is CASSPRLESYEQYF.

This sequence joins TRBV28 and TRBJ2-2; 9 bases map to TRBD1. The CDR3 consists of 15 residues. With V trimmed by 5 bases and J by 6 bases, 7 bases remained unmatched. CDR1 is MDHEN, CDR2 SYDVKM, per germline. The CDR3 DNA is TGTGCCAGCAGTAACCCGGGACAGGGACCCGGGGAGCTGTTTTTT. It encodes CASSNPGQGPGELFF.

The chain couples TRBV7-8 to TRBJ2-1; 8 bases line up with TRBD1. Germline trimming cut 5 bases from V and 6 bases from J; bases unmatched to any gene: 12. The CDR3 covers 16 residues. In germline, CDR1 is SGHVS, CDR2 FQNEAQ. CDR3 nucleotides: TGTGCCAGCAGCACCGGACGACAGGGGTTCGGCAATGAGCAGTTCTTC. This encodes CASSTGRQGFGNEQFF.

This rearrangement joins TRBV7-8 to TRBJ2-2; the match to TRBD2 covers 9 bases. Germline CDR1 SGHVS, CDR2 FQNEAQ. The CDR3 is 16 amino acids. The V gene end was trimmed by 8 bases and the J gene end by 3 bases; junction bases not matched to a gene: 10. DNA for the CDR3: TGTGCCAGCGAGTCAGGGCTAGCGGGACACACCGGGGAGCTGTTTTTT. Protein: CASESGLAGHTGELFF.

This sequence joins TRBV19 and TRBJ2-2; 8 nucleotides line up with TRBD1. This CDR3 has 15 amino acids. Trimming took 1 base from V and 5 from J; bases not matched to a gene: 3. Germline CDR1 LNHDA, CDR2 SQIVND (reference sequence). The DNA of the CDR3 is TGTGCCAGTAGTATAGCCAGGGGGCTGACCGGGGAGCTGTTTTTT. Its protein product is CASSIARGLTGELFF.

This chain joins TRBV4-2 and TRBJ1-1; TRBD1 is a possible D gene (6 bases). The V and J ends lost 0 bases and 8 bases respectively, with 16 bases between them. Germline V gene sequence: CDR1 LGHNA, CDR2 YNFKEQ. The CDR3 is 15 residues long. The CDR3 loop is CASSQDGGTDSEAFF. For the CDR3, the DNA is TGTGCCAGCAGCCAAGATGGGGGCACAGACAGCGAAGCTTTCTTT.

The chain carries TRBV28 and TRBJ2-2; D is unclear. This CDR3 spans 16 amino acids. Germline V gene data show CDR1 as MDHEN and CDR2 as SYDVKM. Trimming took 3 bases from V and 4 from J, leaving 15 bases between them. The CDR3 loop reads CASSLSSDRPTGELFF. The CDR3 coding sequence is TGTGCCAGCAGTTTGTCCAGCGATCGCCCCACCGGGGAGCTGTTTTTT. Full variable domain (remainder filled in from reference TRBV28 and TRBJ2-2): DVKVTQSSRYLVKRTGEKVFLECVQDMDHENMFWYRQDPGLGLRLIYFSYDVKMKEKGDIPEGYSVSREKKERFSLILESASTNQTSMYLCASSLSSDRPTGELFFGEGSRLTVL.

The V gene is TRBV5-5, the J gene TRBJ2-1, with TRBD1 matching 10 bases. Germline-derived CDR1 and CDR2 are SGHKS and YYEKEE (reference sequence). V trimming: 3 bases; J trimming: 7 bases; junction bases outside the gene matches: 10. The CDR3 extends over 16 amino acids. CDR3 in DNA: TGTGCCAGCAGCTCGATTGGGACAGGGGCCATGAATGAGCAGTTCTTC. Amino acid sequence: CASSSIGTGAMNEQFF.

The chain uses TRBV28 and TRBJ1-3, with TRBD1 identical over 8 bases. Germline CDR1 and CDR2: MDHEN and SYDVKM. The V and J ends lost 3 bases and 0 bases, in that order; junction bases with no gene match: 7. This CDR3 spans 17 amino acids. In nucleotides, the CDR3 is TGTGCCAGCAGTTTTGACAGGGGCCCTAGCTCTGGAAACACCATATATTTT. It codes for CASSFDRGPSSGNTIYF.

The V gene is TRBV28, the J gene TRBJ2-1, with D possibly TRBD2 on 6 matching bases. The germline CDR1 and CDR2 sequences are MDHEN and SYDVKM. Trimming cost V 5 bases and J 10 bases, with 24 bases left between them. The CDR3 covers 16 residues. The CDR3 DNA follows: TGTGCCAGCAGTCCAAACCTAGTTCGCGGGAAACGCGAGCAGTTCTTC. Protein product: CASSPNLVRGKREQFF.

This chain joins TRBV28 and TRBJ1-2; D is perhaps TRBD1 (6 bases). Between the trimmed V and J ends, which lost 7 bases and 3 bases, there was a span of 18 bases. Germline V gene lookup returns CDR1 MDHEN and CDR2 SYDVKM. The CDR3 runs 15 residues. The chain's CDR3 is CASTAGGGFYYGYTF. Written as DNA, the CDR3 is TGTGCCAGCACCGCCGGCGGGGGCTTTTACTATGGCTACACCTTC.

The genes are TRBV7-2 and TRBJ2-1, with D unresolved. The CDR3 has 16 amino acids. Trimming left V 1 base short and J 3 bases short, with 13 bases between. CDR1 is SGHTA and CDR2 is FQGNSA in the germline V gene. This CDR3 reads CASSLGLVMGYNEQFF. The CDR3 bases are TGTGCCAGCAGCTTAGGGCTAGTTATGGGCTACAATGAGCAGTTCTTC.

This clone showed up just once. This rearrangement joins TRBV6-2 or TRBV6-3 to TRBJ1-2; D is uncertain. Trimming pared 0 bases from V and 8 bases from J, leaving 10 bases between. CDR1 MNHEY and CDR2 SVGEGT come from the germline V gene. This CDR3 spans 13 amino acids. As DNA, the CDR3 is TGTGCCAGCAGTTACTCCGCGTTGGGAGGCTACACCTTC. Translated, it gives CASSYSALGGYTF.

As to this clone: An end of the junction differs from the germline gene, which may be a read error. J is TRBJ2-3 and V is TRBV2, with D perhaps being TRBD1 or TRBD2 (5 bases each). The CDR3 has 15 residues. Germline CDR1 and CDR2: SNHLY and FYNNEI. For the CDR3, the DNA is TGTGCCAGCAGCGAAGCCCCAGGGCGGGTAGATACGCAGTATTTT. Protein sequence: CASSEAPGRVDTQYF.

The V gene is TRBV29-1, the J gene TRBJ2-7, with D perhaps being TRBD1 or TRBD2 (5 bases each). Germline loops: CDR1 SQVTM, CDR2 ANQGSEA. Trimming left V 4 bases short and J 9 bases short, with 19 bases between. CDR3 length equals 13 residues. CDR3 DNA sequence: TGCAGCGTTGGATGGGAGAGGGACGAGCGGCAGTACTTC. It yields the protein CSVGWERDERQYF.

The chain has TRBV29-1 and TRBJ1-2; no clear D gene. This CDR3 region has 12 residues. From germline, CDR1 is SQVTM and CDR2 ANQGSEA. V was pared by 6 bases and J by 3 bases, with 11 bases between. CDR3 coding DNA: TGCAGCGTACGCACACCTTACTATGGCTACACCTTC. This sequence encodes CSVRTPYYGYTF.

The chain links TRBV7-9 to TRBJ2-7, with TRBD2 identical over 7 bases. Germline assignment: CDR1 SEHNR and CDR2 FQNEAQ (reference sequence). Germline trimming cut 5 bases from V and 0 bases from J; bases unmatched to any gene: 4. CDR3 size: 14 residues. The chain's CDR3 is CASSQGGVSYEQYF. The CDR3, as DNA: TGTGCCAGCAGCCAGGGAGGGGTCTCCTACGAGCAGTACTTC.

The chain couples TRBV9 to TRBJ2-1; D is perhaps TRBD2 (6 bases). The V end was cut by 4 bases, the J end by 0 bases, with 14 bases between. Germline CDR1 and CDR2: SGDLS and YYNGEE. The CDR3 sequence is 16 residues long. This CDR3 reads CASSLTGESSYNEQFF. In nucleotides, the CDR3 is TGTGCCAGCAGCCTCACGGGGGAGAGCTCCTACAATGAGCAGTTCTTC.

The chain uses TRBV5-1 and TRBJ2-5; TRBD1 might be the D (5 bases). Trimming stripped 0 bases from V and 0 bases from J, with 6 bases between. The germline V gene encodes CDR1 SGHRS and CDR2 YFSETQ. This CDR3 spans 14 amino acids. CDR3 nucleotide sequence: TGCGCCAGCAGCTTGGAAGGGGACCAAGAGACCCAGTACTTC. Translating gives CASSLEGDQETQYF.

This chain links TRBV4-3 with TRBJ2-2; 12 nucleotides line up with TRBD2. V shed 4 bases, J shed 7 bases, and the junction held 10 bases outside the gene matches. The germline gives CDR1 LGHNA, CDR2 YSLEER. This CDR3 is 17 amino acids long. DNA of the CDR3: TGCGCCAGCAGCCCACGACTAGCGGGAGCCTTGGGCGGGGAGCTGTTTTTT. It specifies CASSPRLAGALGGELFF.

The V call is TRBV4-3, the J call TRBJ1-5; D perhaps matches TRBD1 (6 bases). Germline-derived CDR1 and CDR2 are LGHNA and YSLEER. V was cut by 0 bases and J by 2 bases, with 11 bases left in between. CDR3 length: 16 residues. This CDR3 reads CASSQDLQGGNQPQHF. As DNA, the CDR3 is TGCGCCAGCAGCCAAGATCTACAGGGAGGCAATCAGCCCCAGCATTTT.

This sequence joins TRBV11-2 and TRBJ1-2, with a tentative D call TRBD1 (5 bases). V lost 5 bases and J lost 3, with 16 bases in between. This CDR3 comprises 15 residues. Germline CDR1 and CDR2: SGHAT and FQNNGV. The CDR3 DNA is TGTGCCAGCAGCCTAAGGGGCCGGGGCGACTATGGCTACACCTTC. Translation: CASSLRGRGDYGYTF.

The chain joins TRBV19 to TRBJ2-1, with D tentatively TRBD1 or TRBD2 (5 bases each). V was pared by 2 bases and J by 8 bases, with 7 bases between. CDR1 LNHDA and CDR2 SQIVND come from the germline V gene (reference sequence). The CDR3 extends over 12 amino acids. The DNA of the CDR3 is TGTGCCAGTAGTATACAGGGACATGAGCAGTTCTTC. Its protein product is CASSIQGHEQFF. Drawing the rest from reference TRBV19 and TRBJ2-1, the complete variable domain is DGGITQSPKYLFRKEGQNVTLSCEQNLNHDAMYWYRQDPGQGLRLIYYSQIVNDFQKGDIAEGYSVSREKKESFPLTVTSAQKNPTAFYLCASSIQGHEQFFGPGTRLTVL.

The gene calls are TRBV12-3 or TRBV12-4 and TRBJ2-1; the D gene is possibly TRBD2 (5 bases). The V gene lost 8 bases and the J gene lost 3 bases, with 11 bases spanning the gap. The CDR3 covers 13 residues. For the CDR3, the DNA is TGTGCCAGCGGGCATGGAGGCTACAATGAGCAGTTCTTC. Protein product: CASGHGGYNEQFF.

This clone appeared a single time. The genes are TRBV5-1 and TRBJ2-5; 8 positions match TRBD2. The V and J ends lost 3 bases and 2 bases, in that order; junction bases with no gene match: 9. CDR3 length: 16 amino acids. Germline values: CDR1 SGHRS, CDR2 YFSETQ. CDR3 bases: TGCGCCAGCAGCTCTTTGGGTAGCGGGGCACAAGAGACCCAGTACTTC. Its translation is CASSSLGSGAQETQYF.

The chain links TRBV24-1 to TRBJ2-2, with D hard to call. The CDR3 is 13 residues long. Germline CDR1 and CDR2: KGHDR and SFDVKD. The V gene lost 5 bases and the J gene lost 0 bases, with 3 bases spanning the gap. The CDR3 reads CATSVPNTGELFF. CDR3 sequence (DNA): TGTGCCACCAGTGTTCCGAACACCGGGGAGCTGTTTTTT.

V and J are TRBV2 and TRBJ2-3, with D maybe TRBD1 (6 bases). The V gene's germline CDR1 is SNHLY and CDR2 FYNNEI. The V end lost 3 bases, the J end lost 3 bases, and 13 bases lay between the germline ends. This CDR3 has 15 residues. The CDR3 region has the DNA TGTGCCAGCAGTGATCCGGGACACAGAACAGATACGCAGTATTTT. It yields the protein CASSDPGHRTDTQYF. The whole variable domain, remainder taken from reference TRBV2 and TRBJ2-3, is EPEVTQTPSHQVTQMGQEVILRCVPISNHLYFYWYRQILGQKVEFLVSFYNNEISEKSEIFDDQFSVERPDGSNFTLKIRSTKLEDSAMYFCASSDPGHRTDTQYFGPGTRLTVL.

A single count supports this clone. The J gene is TRBJ2-7, the V gene TRBV7-9; D might be TRBD1 (5 bases). V was trimmed by 8 bases and J by 0 bases, leaving 11 bases between them. Germline assignment: CDR1 SEHNR and CDR2 FQNEAQ (reference sequence). The CDR3 extends over 13 amino acids. The CDR3 nucleotides read TGTGCCAGCGGCCGACAGTCCTCCTACGAGCAGTACTTC. Residues: CASGRQSSYEQYF.